The T cell receptor beta chain described here comes from a study of T-cell reconstitution after alpha-beta-depleted transplantation in children (TCRdb year 2016). Context from the whole study: Using TCR repertoire profiling, the study followed T-cell immune reconstitution in a quantitative way in children after TCRalphabeta/CD19-depleted allogeneic hematopoietic cell transplantation.

The germline V gene yields SQVTM for CDR1 and ANQGSEA for CDR2. V and J are truncated by 0 bases and 6 bases respectively, leaving an intervening sequence of 12 bases. Its CDR3 holds 13 amino acids, cysteine through phenylalanine. CDR3 DNA is the only sequence kept; it has 39 bases, read in frame from the first base. This clonotype was counted many times. The antigen it binds to is not known. No clone much larger than this one lies a single base away; base qualities are absent. Libraries were constructed by PCR. Sequencing was performed on an Illumina HiSeq 2500. Molecular barcoding was employed in the preparation of TCR libraries, with unique molecular identifiers being used to normalize TCRbeta repertoire quantification. In TCRdb, the public reads were trimmed at Q25 with fastp and aligned with MiXCR, with productive beta chains retained. Every CDR3 protein is listed once, alongside the most common genes and DNA of its rows. Present in this sample are roughly 180,000 distinct CDR3 sequences, approximately 15% of which were seen just once. Of the sample, 13% is held by the ten largest clones.

The material sequenced was PBMCs from the stem cell graft donor, taken from the stem cell graft. This clonotype was obtained from a human donor who donated a stem cell graft to a child with acute lymphoblastic leukemia. Here the chain combines TRBV29-1 and TRBJ2-7; the D segment may tentatively be TRBD1 or TRBD2, each giving 6 matched bases. CDR3 sequence: CSVEDRGGGEQYF. The DNA sequence follows: TGCAGCGTTGAAGATCGAGGGGGAGGCGAGCAGTACTTC.